This is a list of T cell receptor beta chains from one sample in a study of identical twins. TCRdb analysed the 5' RACE reads with MiXCR anew, one entry per CDR3 protein. The table shows about 700,000 distinct CDR3 sequences, with 8.6% occurring only once. The data also belong to a second study, concerning yellow fever vaccine responses in identical twins.

The sequenced sample consisted of PBMCs. These receptor sequences come from a woman under 30 in good health. Each CDR3 is given with its conserved first and last residue. D genes are given only for firm matches. A row's size may be missing; if present it is once, few, many or a size class.

CDR3: CASSLGGDGYNQPQHF
DNA: TGTGCCAGCAGCTTAGGCGGGGATGGGTACAATCAGCCCCAGCATTTT
size: .
J: TRBJ1-5
V: TRBV7-9
D: .

CDR3: CSARRGTGGTYEQYF
DNA: TGCAGTGCTAGAAGGGGGACAGGGGGCACCTACGAGCAGTACTTC
size: .
J: TRBJ2-7
V: TRBV20-1
D: TRBD1

CDR3: CASSQQRPNSYEQYF
DNA: TGTGCCAGCAGCCAGCAGCGGCCCAACTCCTACGAGCAGTACTTC
size: few
J: TRBJ2-7
V: TRBV3-1
D: .

CDR3: CSVGAPYNEQFF
DNA: TGCAGCGTTGGGGCCCCCTACAATGAGCAGTTCTTC
size: few
J: TRBJ2-1
V: TRBV29-1
D: .

CDR3: CASSFRDTKETQYF
DNA: TGCGCCAGCAGCTTCCGGGACACCAAAGAGACCCAGTACTTC
size: many
J: TRBJ2-5
V: TRBV5-1
D: .

CDR3: CATSDLPGQGIHEQYF
DNA: TGTGCCACCAGTGATTTGCCGGGACAGGGGATCCACGAGCAGTACTTC
size: once
J: TRBJ2-7
V: TRBV24-1
D: TRBD1

CDR3: CSATPDYEQYF
DNA: TGCAGTGCCACTCCGGACTACGAGCAGTACTTC
size: .
J: TRBJ2-7
V: TRBV20-1
D: .

CDR3: CASSFGAGINIQYF
DNA: TGTGCCAGCAGTTTTGGAGCGGGGATCAACATTCAGTACTTC
size: .
J: TRBJ2-4
V: TRBV27
D: TRBD2

CDR3: CASSGGTRGAYGYTF
DNA: TGTGCCAGCAGCGGGGGGACGCGGGGCGCATATGGCTACACCTTC
size: .
J: TRBJ1-2
V: TRBV5-6
D: .

CDR3: CASSVQGYNSPLHF
DNA: TGTGCCAGCAGCGTACAGGGGTATAATTCACCCCTCCACTTT
size: few
J: TRBJ1-6
V: TRBV9
D: .

CDR3: CATSESIPGQLMTRSYNEQFF
DNA: TGTGCCACCAGTGAATCGATACCGGGACAGCTTATGACTAGGAGCTACAATGAGCAGTTCTTC
size: .
J: TRBJ2-1
V: TRBV24-1
D: .

CDR3: CASTEQGLNYGYTF
DNA: TGTGCCAGCACCGAACAGGGACTTAACTATGGCTACACCTTC
size: .
J: TRBJ1-2
V: TRBV2
D: .

CDR3: CASSPVGAGNQPQHF
DNA: TGTGCCAGCAGTCCAGTGGGGGCAGGCAATCAGCCCCAGCATTTT
size: many
J: TRBJ1-5
V: TRBV12-3/TRBV12-4
D: .

CDR3: CATRSGANVLTF
DNA: TGTGCCACGCGTTCCGGGGCCAACGTCCTGACTTTC
size: .
J: TRBJ2-6
V: TRBV15
D: .

CDR3: CASSLTELDRNYGYTF
DNA: TGTGCCAGCAGTTTAACCGAATTGGACAGGAACTATGGCTACACCTTC
size: few
J: TRBJ1-2
V: TRBV12-3/TRBV12-4
D: TRBD1

CDR3: CASSPNGWIDGHTDTQYF
DNA: TGCGCCAGCAGCCCCAACGGCTGGATAGACGGACACACAGATACGCAGTATTTT
size: few
J: TRBJ2-3
V: TRBV4-3
D: .

CDR3: CASSYVAGQVYTDTQYF
DNA: TGTGCCAGCAGTTATGTGGCGGGACAAGTTTACACAGATACGCAGTATTTT
size: .
J: TRBJ2-3
V: TRBV6-2/TRBV6-3
D: .

CDR3: CASSRRAGNYGYTF
DNA: TGTGCCAGCAGTCGAAGGGCAGGAAACTATGGCTACACCTTC
size: .
J: TRBJ1-2
V: TRBV12-3/TRBV12-4
D: .

CDR3: CASSQGEGTYEQYF
DNA: TGCGCCAGCAGCCAGGGGGAGGGGACCTACGAGCAGTACTTC
size: .
J: TRBJ2-7
V: TRBV5-1
D: .

CDR3: CSAPNWGQLRTDTQYF
DNA: TGCAGTGCTCCGAACTGGGGACAGCTCCGCACAGATACGCAGTATTTT
size: many
J: TRBJ2-3
V: TRBV20-1
D: TRBD1

CDR3: CATSMNLYEQYF
DNA: TGTGCCACCAGCATGAATTTATACGAGCAGTACTTC
size: few
J: TRBJ2-7
V: TRBV15
D: .

CDR3: CSASPFRGRFETQYF
DNA: TGCAGTGCTAGCCCCTTTCGGGGGCGGTTCGAGACCCAGTACTTC
size: .
J: TRBJ2-5
V: TRBV20-1
D: .

CDR3: CASSLSGRGIVSETQYF
DNA: TGTGCCAGCAGCTTGAGCGGGAGAGGGATAGTATCAGAGACCCAGTACTTC
size: few
J: TRBJ2-5
V: TRBV7-2
D: TRBD2

CDR3: CSGAGGDFNQPQHF
DNA: TGCAGCGGGGCAGGGGGCGATTTCAATCAGCCCCAGCATTTT
size: few
J: TRBJ1-5
V: TRBV20-1
D: TRBD1

CDR3: CSASSGRAGNEQFF
DNA: TGCAGTGCTAGTAGCGGGAGGGCCGGGAATGAGCAGTTCTTC
size: few
J: TRBJ2-1
V: TRBV20-1
D: TRBD2

CDR3: CASSAQPSRATTRTGELFF
DNA: TGTGCCAGCAGCGCCCAGCCGAGCAGGGCTACAACACGAACCGGGGAGCTGTTTTTT
size: many
J: TRBJ2-2
V: TRBV11-2
D: .

CDR3: CASSLSTGWDGETQYF
DNA: TGTGCCAGCAGCTTATCGACAGGGTGGGACGGTGAGACCCAGTACTTC
size: once
J: TRBJ2-5
V: TRBV7-9
D: TRBD1

CDR3: CASSQLDSGGAGGWEQFF
DNA: TGTGCCAGCAGCCAATTAGATAGCGGGGGGGCCGGTGGGTGGGAGCAGTTCTTC
size: .
J: TRBJ2-1
V: TRBV4-2
D: TRBD2

CDR3: CASSQDVLLAGGVDTQYF
DNA: TGCGCCAGCAGCCAAGACGTCCTTCTAGCGGGAGGGGTAGATACGCAGTATTTT
size: many
J: TRBJ2-3
V: TRBV4-3
D: TRBD2

CDR3: CSASSGWTPDTQYF
DNA: TGCAGTGCTAGTAGCGGGTGGACCCCAGATACGCAGTATTTT
size: .
J: TRBJ2-3
V: TRBV20-1
D: TRBD2

CDR3: CASSTGGDTQYF
DNA: TGCGCCAGCAGCACCGGGGGGGATACGCAGTATTTT
size: many
J: TRBJ2-3
V: TRBV5-1
D: TRBD2

CDR3: CASSSTPGVEQYF
DNA: TGTGCCAGCAGCTCCACACCGGGGGTCGAGCAGTACTTC
size: few
J: TRBJ2-7
V: TRBV6-2/TRBV6-3
D: .

CDR3: CASSVGNELGNQPQHF
DNA: TGTGCCAGCAGCGTGGGGAACGAGCTGGGCAATCAGCCCCAGCATTTT
size: many
J: TRBJ1-5
V: TRBV9
D: .

CDR3: CASGAIDGYTF
DNA: TGTGCCAGCGGGGCTATAGATGGCTACACCTTC
size: few
J: TRBJ1-2
V: TRBV12-3/TRBV12-4
D: .

CDR3: CSARSAQGIRNIQYF
DNA: TGCAGTGCTAGATCCGCACAGGGGATAAGAAACATTCAGTACTTC
size: .
J: TRBJ2-4
V: TRBV20-1
D: TRBD1

CDR3: CASSKGVQDTHTYEQYF
DNA: TGTGCCAGCAGCAAAGGGGTACAGGACACGCATACCTACGAGCAGTACTTC
size: .
J: TRBJ2-7
V: TRBV21-1
D: .

CDR3: CASSPSGTVNEQFF
DNA: TGCGCCAGCAGCCCCAGCGGGACCGTTAATGAGCAGTTCTTC
size: many
J: TRBJ2-1
V: TRBV5-1
D: TRBD2

CDR3: CASSGDRGLNTEAFF
DNA: TGTGCCAGCAGTGGGGACAGGGGCTTGAACACTGAAGCTTTCTTT
size: .
J: TRBJ1-1
V: TRBV7-3
D: TRBD1

CDR3: CASGPKYEQYF
DNA: TGTGCCAGCGGTCCGAAGTACGAGCAGTACTTC
size: .
J: TRBJ2-7
V: TRBV2
D: .

CDR3: CATSSLVAGTYEQYF
DNA: TGTGCCACCAGCAGCCTTGTGGCAGGGACCTACGAGCAGTACTTC
size: .
J: TRBJ2-7
V: TRBV15
D: .

CDR3: CASSSLPGTLQETQYF
DNA: TGTGCCAGCAGCTCTTTGCCCGGGACTCTGCAAGAGACCCAGTACTTC
size: few
J: TRBJ2-5
V: TRBV3-1
D: .

CDR3: CAWSNGVHEQYF
DNA: TGTGCCTGGAGTAACGGGGTCCACGAGCAGTACTTC
size: .
J: TRBJ2-7
V: TRBV30
D: .

CDR3: CASSLSGGTTNEQFF
DNA: TGCGCCAGCAGCTTGTCGGGCGGGACCACCAATGAGCAGTTCTTC
size: few
J: TRBJ2-1
V: TRBV5-1
D: .

CDR3: CASLVVLGRETQYF
DNA: TGTGCCAGCTTGGTAGTTTTGGGCCGAGAGACCCAGTACTTC
size: .
J: TRBJ2-5
V: TRBV6-1
D: .

CDR3: CASSSGWDRPEAFF
DNA: TGTGCCAGCAGCTCCGGCTGGGACAGACCTGAAGCTTTCTTT
size: .
J: TRBJ1-1
V: TRBV11-2
D: TRBD1

CDR3: CASSLALESFF
DNA: TGTGCCAGCAGCTTAGCGCTAGAGTCCTTCTTC
size: few
J: TRBJ2-1
V: TRBV7-2
D: .

CDR3: CASSQDEGVESGYTF
DNA: TGCGCCAGCAGCCAAGATGAAGGGGTTGAGAGTGGCTACACCTTC
size: .
J: TRBJ1-2
V: TRBV4-1
D: .

CDR3: CASHGTGANVLTF
DNA: TGTGCCAGCCACGGAACTGGGGCCAACGTCCTGACTTTC
size: .
J: TRBJ2-6
V: TRBV2
D: .

CDR3: CASSEHPQGEYEQYF
DNA: TGCGCCAGCAGCGAACACCCCCAGGGAGAGTACGAGCAGTACTTC
size: .
J: TRBJ2-7
V: TRBV4-1
D: .

CDR3: CASSYSGTGVVTGELFF
DNA: TGTGCCAGCAGTTACTCTGGGACAGGGGTCGTGACCGGGGAGCTGTTTTTT
size: .
J: TRBJ2-2
V: TRBV6-5
D: TRBD1

CDR3: CSVEEAGETYEQYF
DNA: TGCAGCGTTGAGGAAGCGGGGGAGACCTACGAGCAGTACTTC
size: .
J: TRBJ2-7
V: TRBV29-1
D: TRBD2

CDR3: CAISAGTSGTNEQFF
DNA: TGTGCCATCAGCGCCGGGACTAGCGGTACCAATGAGCAGTTCTTC
size: many
J: TRBJ2-1
V: TRBV10-3
D: TRBD2

CDR3: CASSQSGIGNTEAFF
DNA: TGCGCCAGCAGCCAATCAGGGATCGGGAACACTGAAGCTTTCTTT
size: few
J: TRBJ1-1
V: TRBV4-3
D: .

CDR3: CASSPGVPDTQYF
DNA: TGTGCCAGCAGCCCCGGGGTCCCAGATACGCAGTATTTT
size: many
J: TRBJ2-3
V: TRBV7-9
D: .

CDR3: CSARESGTGTYEQYF
DNA: TGCAGTGCTAGAGAATCCGGGACAGGGACCTACGAGCAGTACTTC
size: many
J: TRBJ2-7
V: TRBV20-1
D: TRBD1

CDR3: CASSQVARGNEKLFF
DNA: TGTGCCAGCAGCCAAGTAGCCAGGGGGAACGAAAAACTGTTTTTT
size: .
J: TRBJ1-4
V: TRBV3-1
D: TRBD1

CDR3: CASSPGQGAITGEAFF
DNA: TGTGCCAGCAGCCCCGGACAGGGGGCCATCACAGGTGAAGCTTTCTTT
size: few
J: TRBJ1-1
V: TRBV7-2
D: TRBD1